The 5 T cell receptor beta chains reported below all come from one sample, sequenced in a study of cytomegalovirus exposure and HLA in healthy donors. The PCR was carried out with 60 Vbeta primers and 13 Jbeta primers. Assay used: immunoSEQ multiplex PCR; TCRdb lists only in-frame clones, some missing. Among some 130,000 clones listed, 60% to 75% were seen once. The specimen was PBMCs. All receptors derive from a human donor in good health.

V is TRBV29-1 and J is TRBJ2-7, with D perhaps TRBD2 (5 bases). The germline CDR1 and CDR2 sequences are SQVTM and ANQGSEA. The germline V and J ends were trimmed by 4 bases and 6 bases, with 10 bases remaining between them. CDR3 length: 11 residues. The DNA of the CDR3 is TGCAGCGTTGTGGGGAGCGGCGAGCAGTACTTC. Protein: CSVVGSGEQYF.

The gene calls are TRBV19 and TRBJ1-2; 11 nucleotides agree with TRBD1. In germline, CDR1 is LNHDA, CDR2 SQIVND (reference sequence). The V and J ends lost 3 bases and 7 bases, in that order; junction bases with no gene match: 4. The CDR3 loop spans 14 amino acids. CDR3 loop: CASSMDRGLGGYTF. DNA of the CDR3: TGTGCCAGTAGTATGGACAGGGGGCTGGGTGGCTACACCTTC.

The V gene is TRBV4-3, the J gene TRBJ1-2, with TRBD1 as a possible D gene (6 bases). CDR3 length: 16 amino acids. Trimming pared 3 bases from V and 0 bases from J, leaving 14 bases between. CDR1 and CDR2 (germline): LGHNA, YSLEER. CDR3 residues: CASSQAGTPANYGYTF. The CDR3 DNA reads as TGCGCCAGCAGCCAGGCCGGGACACCCGCTAACTATGGCTACACCTTC.

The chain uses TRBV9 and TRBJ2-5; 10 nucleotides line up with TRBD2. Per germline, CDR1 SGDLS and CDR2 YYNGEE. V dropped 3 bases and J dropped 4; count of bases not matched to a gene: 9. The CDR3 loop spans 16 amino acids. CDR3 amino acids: CASSETGTSASETQYF. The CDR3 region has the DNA TGTGCCAGCAGCGAGACCGGGACTAGCGCGTCAGAGACCCAGTACTTC.

The CDR3 sequence: CASSTQGTGGNQPQHF. CDR3 coding DNA: TGTGCCAGTAGTACTCAGGGAACGGGGGGGAATCAGCCCCAGCATTTT. J is TRBJ1-5 and V is TRBV19; maybe TRBD1 (5 bases). Trimming shortened V by 4 bases and J by 4 bases, and 17 bases separated the two germline ends. The CDR3 extends over 16 amino acids. The germline CDR1 and CDR2 sequences are LNHDA and SQIVND (reference sequence).